This TCR beta chain emerged from a study of neurological immune-mediated disorders. This clonotype was picked up many times. There are 15 residues in the CDR3. Germline assignment: CDR1 SGHRS and CDR2 YFSETQ. Trimming at V came to 2 bases and at J to 2 bases, leaving 5 bases not matched to a gene. The authors produced cDNA by 5'RACE using 10-nucleotide random UMIs. Each CDR3 protein gets one entry after TCRdb re-called the 5' RACE reads with MiXCR. Of tens of thousands of distinct CDR3 sequences in the sample, 2% to 2.5% were seen once. V usage is TRBV5-1 and J usage is TRBJ2-7, with 9 bases aligning to TRBD1. The specimen was PBMCs. This receptor was obtained from a man aged 50 to 60 with multiple sclerosis. Written as DNA, the CDR3 is TGCGCCAGCAGCTTCCAGGACAGGGGCACCTACGAGCAGTACTTC. This translates into CASSFQDRGTYEQYF.